This T cell receptor beta chain was found in a study of blood T cells in healthy people across ages. Primed by a sample-barcoded 5' primer and a J-beta primer mix, a second PCR proceeded for roughly 7 to 11 cycles. No fewer than 2.5 million CDR3-containing paired-end reads came from each sample. TCRdb used MiXCR to reprocess the 5' RACE reads, holding one entry per CDR3 protein. In the table there are hundreds of thousands of distinct CDR3 sequences, approximately 44% of which are singletons. Study results and caveats: Relative to aged donors, long-lived donors carried more naive CD4+ cells and displayed higher diversity.

The CDR3 consists of 16 residues. Germline lookup yields CDR1 DFQATT and CDR2 SNEGSKA (reference sequence). V shed 5 bases and J 1 base; nucleotides not matched to a gene: 7. About this clonotype: Its target is not known.

The source of this sequence is a man between 60 and 75 years old in good health. Material for sequencing was blood. The J gene is TRBJ2-7, the V gene TRBV20-1; 14 bases agree with TRBD2. For the CDR3, the DNA is TGCAGTGCTTGGGGACTAGCGGGAGAAGGGTCCTACGAGCAGTACTTC. It yields the protein CSAWGLAGEGSYEQYF.